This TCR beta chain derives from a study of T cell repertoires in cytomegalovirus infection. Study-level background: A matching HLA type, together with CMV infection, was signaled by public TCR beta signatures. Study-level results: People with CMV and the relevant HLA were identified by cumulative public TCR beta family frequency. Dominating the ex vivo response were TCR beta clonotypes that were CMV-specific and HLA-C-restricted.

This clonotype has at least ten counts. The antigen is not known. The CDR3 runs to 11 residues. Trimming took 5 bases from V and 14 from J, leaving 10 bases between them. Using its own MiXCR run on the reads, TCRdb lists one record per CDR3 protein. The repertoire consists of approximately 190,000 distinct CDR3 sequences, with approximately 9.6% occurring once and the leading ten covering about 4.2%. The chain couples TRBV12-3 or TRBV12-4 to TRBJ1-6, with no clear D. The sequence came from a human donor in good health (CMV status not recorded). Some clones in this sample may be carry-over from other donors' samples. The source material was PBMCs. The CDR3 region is CASSTGFTLHF. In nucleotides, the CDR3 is TGTGCCAGCAGTACCGGTTTCACCCTCCACTTT.